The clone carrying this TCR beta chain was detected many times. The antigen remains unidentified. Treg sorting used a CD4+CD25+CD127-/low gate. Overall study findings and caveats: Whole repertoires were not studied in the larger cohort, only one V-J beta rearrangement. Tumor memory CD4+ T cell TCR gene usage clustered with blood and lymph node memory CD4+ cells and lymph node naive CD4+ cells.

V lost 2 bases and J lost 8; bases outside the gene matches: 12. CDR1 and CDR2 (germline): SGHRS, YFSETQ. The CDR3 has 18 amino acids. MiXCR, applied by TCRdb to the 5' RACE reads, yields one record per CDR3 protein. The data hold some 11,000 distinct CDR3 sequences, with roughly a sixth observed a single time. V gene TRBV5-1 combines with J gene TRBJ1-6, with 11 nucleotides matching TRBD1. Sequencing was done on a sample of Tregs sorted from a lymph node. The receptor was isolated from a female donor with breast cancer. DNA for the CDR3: TGCGCCAGCAGCTTCACTTCCTTGGACAGGGGGCTGTATTCACCCCTCCACTTT. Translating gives CASSFTSLDRGLYSPLHF.